This entry concerns a single T cell receptor (beta chain). Profiling relied on immunoSEQ multiplex PCR, and the TCRdb table lists in-frame clones only, not all of them. This table has approximately 290,000 clones, over 85% appearing once. This entry comes from a study of blood T cell repertoires in COVID-19. Germline CDR1 reads SQVTM; CDR2 reads ANQGSEA. V was clipped by 7 bases and J by 6 bases, with 8 bases between them. The CDR3 loop spans 10 amino acids. This clonotype was obtained from a woman aged 25 to 45 with COVID-19, enrolled during active disease. The V gene is TRBV29-1, the J gene TRBJ2-3; D remains ambiguous. Source material: peripheral blood. Here the CDR3 reads CSARLDTQYF. The CDR3 nucleotides are TGCAGCGCCAGGCTCGATACGCAGTATTTT.